This TCR beta chain was sequenced in a study of cytomegalovirus exposure and HLA in healthy donors. Broader study findings: Some V segments (TRBV6-2 and TRBV6-3 among them) were excluded as indistinguishable. In an earlier analysis, about 87% or about 30%: the productive usage of most TCR beta V segments.

On this clone: Antigen: not known.

PCR was performed using 60 Vbeta and 13 Jbeta primers. Per the original methods: An analysis performed later counted roughly 80 million unique TCR beta chains (approximately 10 million of them shared). Method: immunoSEQ multiplex PCR; TCRdb's copy keeps in-frame clones and lacks some. The V and J calls and clone size come from that table; D and trimming were worked out from the DNA. This sample carries approximately 100,000 clones, approximately 85% of them seen once, and the ten largest clones take 3% to 5%. Looked up from germline, CDR1 is MDHEN and CDR2 is SYDVKM. V dropped 5 bases and J dropped 1 base, with 11 bases sitting between them. The CDR3 is made up of 15 amino acids.

The sample taken for sequencing was PBMCs. This TCR derives from a man aged 30 to 45 in good health and CMV-seronegative. The rearrangement joins TRBV28 to TRBJ2-2, with unresolved D. The CDR3 nucleotides read TGTGCCAGCAGTCTCCTCGACAAGAACACCGGGGAGCTGTTTTTT. This translates into CASSLLDKNTGELFF.